This T cell receptor beta chain is drawn from a study of T cell responses to AZD1222 COVID-19 vaccine. Repertoires were generated with immunoSEQ multiplex PCR, while TCRdb's copy carries only in-frame clones and drops some. The repertoire holds around 160,000 clones, with 94% as singletons. With respect to this clone: The antigen is not known.

Study results and caveats: Repertoires were collected only later (after the peak T cell response had occurred).

The V end lost 7 bases, the J end lost 3 bases, and 21 bases lay between the germline ends. This CDR3 is 16 amino acids long. The V gene's germline CDR1 is LGHDT and CDR2 YNNKEL (reference sequence). The starting material was peripheral blood, obtained 28 days after the second AZD1222 dose. The sequence was obtained from an adult who received the AZD1222 COVID-19 vaccine. The rearrangement links TRBV3-1 (or the pseudogene TRBV3-2) to TRBJ2-5; D tentatively fits TRBD1 or TRBD2 (6 bases each). Here the CDR3 DNA reads TGTGCCAGCAAGTCACTTCTGGGGGGCGGGAAAGAGACCCAGTACTTC. It translates to CASKSLLGGGKETQYF.